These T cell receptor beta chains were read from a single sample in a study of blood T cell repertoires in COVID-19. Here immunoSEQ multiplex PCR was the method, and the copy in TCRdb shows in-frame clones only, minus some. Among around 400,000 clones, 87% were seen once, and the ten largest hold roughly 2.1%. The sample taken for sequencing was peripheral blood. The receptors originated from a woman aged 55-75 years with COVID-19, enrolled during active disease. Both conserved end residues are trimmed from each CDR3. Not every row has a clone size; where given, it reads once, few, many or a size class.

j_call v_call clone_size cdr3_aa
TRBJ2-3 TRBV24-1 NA ATSDRDRGTDTQY
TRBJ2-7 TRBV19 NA ATSDQGNYYEQY
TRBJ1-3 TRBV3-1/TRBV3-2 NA ASSRGIQSLSGNTIY
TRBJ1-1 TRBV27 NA ASSPRGNTEAF
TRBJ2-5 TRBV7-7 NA ASSPNAHGQETQY
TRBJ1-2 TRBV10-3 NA AISVSGMTYGYT
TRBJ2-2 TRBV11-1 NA ASRPGRLEPGELF
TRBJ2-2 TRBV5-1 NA ASSSGRPTVGELF
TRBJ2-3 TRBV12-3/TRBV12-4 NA ASSLRATDTQY
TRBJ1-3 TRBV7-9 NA ASSLEQGTTIY
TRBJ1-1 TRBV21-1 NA ASSRTRISPGAEDTEAF
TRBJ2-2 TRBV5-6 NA ASSPRDRDTGELF
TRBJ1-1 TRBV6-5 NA ASADWNTEAF
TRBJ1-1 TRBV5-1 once ASSGDSLNTEAF
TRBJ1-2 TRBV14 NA ASSPKWTGNYGYT
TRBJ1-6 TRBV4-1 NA ASSYRQGGSPLH
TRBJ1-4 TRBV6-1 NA ASSELGRETATGRREKLF
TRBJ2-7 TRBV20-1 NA SASRPRGTDEQY
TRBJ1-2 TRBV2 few ASSDSGVGYGYT
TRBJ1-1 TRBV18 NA ASSPRQASNTEAF
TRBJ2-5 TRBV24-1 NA ATSDETSGGVETQY
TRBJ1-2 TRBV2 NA ASTSTDHYGYT
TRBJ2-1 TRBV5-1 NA ASSLAGTVNEQF
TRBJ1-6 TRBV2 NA ASSSGTGVLPLH
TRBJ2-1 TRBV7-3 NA ASSLIAGSYNEQF
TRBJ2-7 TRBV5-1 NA ASRRNYEQY
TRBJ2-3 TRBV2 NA ASGLLAGSGTQY
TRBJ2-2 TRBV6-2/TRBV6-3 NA ASSGRGEPGELF
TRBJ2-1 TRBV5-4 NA ASVRGESNEQF
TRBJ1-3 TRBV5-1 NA ASSQGTGRGNTIY